This TCR beta chain was sequenced in a study of early T cells in non-severe SARS-CoV-2 infection. Overall study context: From unsorted whole blood, bulk RNA was sequenced, and the chains remained unpaired. Overall study results and limits: The matching step, a VDJdb search, favored anti-spike CD8 responses and missed private and CD4 specificities.

Unique molecular identifier tags were affixed to discrete cDNA molecules. TCRdb processed the 5' RACE reads anew with MiXCR; each CDR3 protein has one entry. In the table there are around 67,000 distinct CDR3 sequences, about an eighth of which are singletons. As regards this clonotype: Its specificity is not known.

Germline-derived CDR1 and CDR2 are MNHNY and SVGAGI (reference sequence). The V gene lost 6 bases and the J gene lost 1 base, with 15 bases spanning the gap. This CDR3 is built from 15 residues. The clonotype originates from an adult who was a healthcare worker with PCR-confirmed SARS-CoV-2 infection or an uninfected control (not recorded which). The chain is built from TRBV6-6 and TRBJ1-1; no clear D. Sequenced sample: whole blood. CDR3 DNA sequence: TGTGCCAGCAGGGGCTCTTTGCGGGGGAACACTGAAGCTTTCTTT. This encodes CASRGSLRGNTEAFF.